This paragraph reports one T cell receptor beta chain. Its antigen remains undetermined. No much larger clonotype is one base removed from it; base qualities were not supplied. One collaborating source in Seattle enrolled patients during active infection and followed them longitudinally through the course of disease. Each collaborating institution followed its own protocols to collect whole blood in K2EDTA tubes. For TCRbeta analysis, collaborators shipped samples as frozen whole blood, isolated PBMCs, or DNA extracted from either of those sample types. The CDR3 numbers 15 residues from cysteine through phenylalanine. The read is trimmed to its CDR3 DNA, 45 bases read in frame from base 1. The germline V gene (reference sequence) specifies LGHDT as CDR1 and YNNKEL as CDR2. From V the trimming removes 7 bases and from J it removes 5 bases, while the gene matches leave 12 bases of the junction unaccounted for.

The source of the sample is a study of blood T cell repertoires in COVID-19 (dated by TCRdb to the early 2020s). For context, the study as a whole: Collaborator samples came from the United States, Italy and Spain and covered acute and convalescent phases of COVID-19. The prospective study material was composed of cDNA or gDNA derived from T cells, B-cell-depleted T cells, or PBMCs. Deeply sampled blood TCRbeta repertoires from subjects exposed to, actively infected with, or recovered from COVID-19 were included in the dataset. The repertoires were released in a freely available public database meant as a resource for research on the immune response to SARS-CoV-2. The samples were drawn from the first 160 participants of the ongoing ImmuneRACE study and from 1,254 subjects provided by 6 global collaborators. Nearly every sample came with metadata listing a de-identified subject ID, COVID-19 status, age in years and sex. Where available, HLA class I and class II types were obtained from metadata supplied by the sample provider rather than from assay-based typing. Paper-wide results and their limitations: Clinical and demographic metadata were provided uncurated, with the amount varying by source and participant.

The immunoSEQ Assay, a bias-controlled multiplex PCR, was used to amplify TCRbeta CDR3 regions from genomic DNA. The paper's processing steps were these. The number of nucleated cells in each sample was estimated by amplification of reference gene primers within the assay. To quantify the absolute abundance of each unique TCRbeta CDR3 rearrangement, sequence reads were collapsed and filtered. For each sample, productive Simpson clonality was calculated as the square root of Simpson's diversity index over productive rearrangements. TCRdb provides this immuneACCESS table in a form limited to in-frame rearrangements. Some clones are lacking; in checked studies, under half of them reflect an unresolved V gene, and why the rest are absent is not known. That table furnishes V, J and clone size, whereas the DNA furnished D and trimming. This sample gives about 410,000 clones in total; about nine tenths of them show up just once. Approximately 1.5% of the sample goes to the ten largest clones.

This chain is built from TRBV3-1 (or the pseudogene TRBV3-2) and TRBJ2-5; 8 middle bases align to TRBD2. This clonotype originated in a woman in her thirties or forties with COVID-19, enrolled during active disease. Sequences were obtained from peripheral blood. In nucleotide form, the sequence is TGTGCCAGCAATCCAAGAGCGGGAGCTGGGGAGACCCAGTACTTC. The translation is CASNPRAGAGETQYF.